A single T cell receptor beta chain is shown here with its context. Generated by immunoSEQ multiplex PCR, the TCRdb table keeps only in-frame clones and is missing some. This repertoire shows some 330,000 clones, about 89% found once; its top ten account for approximately 1.8%. These data belong to a study of blood T cell repertoires in COVID-19. Germline V gene sequence: CDR1 SGHRS, CDR2 YFSETQ. The CDR3 runs 16 residues. The ends were cut back, 4 bases at V and 1 base at J, with 16 bases in the middle. The clonotype was recovered from a man aged 35-49 years in a cohort exposed to, infected with or recovered from COVID-19 (not recorded which). The chain couples TRBV5-1 to TRBJ2-3; TRBD2 might be the D (6 bases). Sequenced material: PBMCs or T cells enriched from blood (not recorded which). CDR3 in DNA: TGCGCCAGCAGCCCAAATCGGGGGTTGGGCACAGATACGCAGTATTTT. Its translation is CASSPNRGLGTDTQYF.